A selection of T cell receptor beta chains follows, all from one sample in a study of neoadjuvant anti-PD-1 for oral cavity cancer. Data came from immunoSEQ multiplex PCR; TCRdb stores just in-frame clones and leaves some out. The table records 11,000 to 15,000 clones, around 76% of them present only once. The sequencing used PBMCs, collected after nivolumab (anti-PD-1) treatment. The receptors stem from a person aged 35-79 years with oral cavity squamous cell carcinoma. The CDR3 runs from the conserved cysteine through the conserved F or W. Fields, in order: D gene, J gene, V gene, CDR3 protein. The D gene is left open where the match is weak.

TRBD1,TRBJ1-6,TRBV2,CASRWDRGQSPLHF
TRBD1,TRBJ2-7,TRBV5-1,CATKPGTGYDEQYF
TRBD2,TRBJ2-1,TRBV11-2,CASSGLGAYNEQFF
TRBD2,TRBJ2-7,TRBV28,CASSPEIKRESGEQYF
-,TRBJ2-3,TRBV6-5,CASSLGGGGTDTQYF
-,TRBJ1-1,TRBV27,CASSLSRRWTEAFF
-,TRBJ2-7,TRBV27,CASSLVQAGYEQYF
-,TRBJ2-5,TRBV19,CASSMGTSPETQYF
-,TRBJ1-5,TRBV19,CASSYFGYNQPQHF
-,TRBJ1-1,TRBV28,CASSLFLNTEAFF
TRBD1,TRBJ1-2,TRBV5-1,CASSLPGQPSHTF
-,TRBJ2-1,TRBV6-1,CASSEKSGSYNEQFF
-,TRBJ1-1,TRBV5-1,CASSLASAMNTEAFF
-,TRBJ1-2,TRBV19,CASSIGSIYGYTF
-,TRBJ1-6,TRBV10-3,CAIREDTRSSYNSPLHF
-,TRBJ1-1,TRBV14,CASSPFLLNTEAFF